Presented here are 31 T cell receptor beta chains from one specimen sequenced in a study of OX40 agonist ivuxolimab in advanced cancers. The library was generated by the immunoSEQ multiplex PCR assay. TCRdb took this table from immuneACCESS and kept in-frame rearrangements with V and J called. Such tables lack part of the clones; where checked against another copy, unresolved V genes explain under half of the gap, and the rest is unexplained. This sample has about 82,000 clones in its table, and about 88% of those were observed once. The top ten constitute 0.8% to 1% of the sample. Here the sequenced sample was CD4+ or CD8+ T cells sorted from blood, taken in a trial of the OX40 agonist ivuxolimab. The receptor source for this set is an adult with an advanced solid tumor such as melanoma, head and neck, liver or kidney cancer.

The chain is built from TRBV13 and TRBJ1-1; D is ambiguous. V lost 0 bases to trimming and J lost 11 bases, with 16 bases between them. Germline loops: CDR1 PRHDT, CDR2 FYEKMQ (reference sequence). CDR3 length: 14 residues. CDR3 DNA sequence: TGTGCCAGCAGCTTAGGCGTCGGGCCAGTGAAGGCTTTCTTT. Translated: CASSLGVGPVKAFF.

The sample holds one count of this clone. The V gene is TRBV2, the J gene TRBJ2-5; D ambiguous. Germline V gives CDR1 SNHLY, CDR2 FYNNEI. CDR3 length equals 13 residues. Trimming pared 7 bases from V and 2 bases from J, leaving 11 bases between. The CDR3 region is CASNNVGQETQYF. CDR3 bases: TGTGCCAGCAACAACGTCGGGCAAGAGACCCAGTACTTC.

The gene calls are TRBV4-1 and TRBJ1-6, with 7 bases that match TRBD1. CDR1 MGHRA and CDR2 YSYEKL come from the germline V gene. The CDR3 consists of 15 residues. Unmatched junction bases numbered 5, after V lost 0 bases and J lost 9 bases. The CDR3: CASSQDRGPGSPLHF. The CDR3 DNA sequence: TGCGCCAGCAGCCAAGATAGGGGGCCAGGTTCACCCCTCCACTTT.

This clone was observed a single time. In DNA form, the CDR3 reads TGTGCCAGCAGCCAAGGACTAGCGGGCACAGATACGCAGTATTTT. Translated, it gives CASSQGLAGTDTQYF. This chain joins TRBV7-9 and TRBJ2-3; 10 bases map to TRBD2. The ends lost 5 bases at V and 1 base at J; junction bases unmatched: 3. The germline V gene encodes CDR1 SEHNR and CDR2 FQNEAQ (reference sequence). This CDR3 contains 15 residues.

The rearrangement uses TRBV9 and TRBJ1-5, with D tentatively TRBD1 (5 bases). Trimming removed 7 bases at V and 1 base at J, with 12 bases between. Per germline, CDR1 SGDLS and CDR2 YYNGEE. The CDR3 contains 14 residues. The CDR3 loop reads CASCLGESNQPQHF. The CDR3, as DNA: TGTGCCAGCTGCCTGGGGGAGAGCAATCAGCCCCAGCATTTT.

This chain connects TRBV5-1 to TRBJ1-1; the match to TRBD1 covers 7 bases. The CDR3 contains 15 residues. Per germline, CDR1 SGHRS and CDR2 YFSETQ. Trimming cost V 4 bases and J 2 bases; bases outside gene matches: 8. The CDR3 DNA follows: TGCGCCAGCAGCCCCCAGGGGGGGGGAAACACTGAAGCTTTCTTT. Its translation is CASSPQGGGNTEAFF.

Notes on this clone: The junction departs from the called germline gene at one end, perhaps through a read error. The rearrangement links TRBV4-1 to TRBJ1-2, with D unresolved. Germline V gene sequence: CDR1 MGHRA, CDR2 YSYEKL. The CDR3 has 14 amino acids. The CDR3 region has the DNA TGTGCCAGCAGCCAAGACTCGCAGTACTATGGCTACACCTTC. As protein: CASSQDSQYYGYTF.

CDR3 amino acids: CASSPHAGQGAYEQFF. The DNA of the CDR3 is TGTGCCAGCAGCCCCCATGCGGGACAGGGGGCGTATGAGCAGTTCTTC. V and J are TRBV9 and TRBJ2-1, with 12 bases matching TRBD1. Germline loops: CDR1 SGDLS, CDR2 YYNGEE. The CDR3 extends over 16 amino acids. V was clipped by 4 bases and J by 8 bases; unmatched bases: 10. Using reference TRBV9 and TRBJ2-1 for the parts outside the CDR3, the full variable domain is DSGVTQTPKHLITATGQRVTLRCSPRSGDLSVYWYQQSLDQGLQFLIQYYNGEERAKGNILERFSAQQFPDLHSELNLSSLELGDSALYFCASSPHAGQGAYEQFFGPGTRLTVL.

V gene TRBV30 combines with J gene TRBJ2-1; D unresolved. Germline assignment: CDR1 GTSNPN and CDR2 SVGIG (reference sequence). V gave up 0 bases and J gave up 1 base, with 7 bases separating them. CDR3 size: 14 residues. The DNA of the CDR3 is TGTGCCTGGAGTGTAGGTCAATCCTACAATGAGCAGTTCTTC. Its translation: CAWSVGQSYNEQFF.

CDR3 sequence (DNA): TGTGCCAGCAGTTACGCCCCCCAGGGTCGGGAGACCCAGTACTTC. Its translation: CASSYAPQGRETQYF. V and J are TRBV6-5 and TRBJ2-5, with D possibly being TRBD1 (5 bases). CDR3 length: 15 residues. Per the germline V gene, CDR1 is MNHEY and CDR2 is SVGAGI. V dropped 2 bases and J dropped 5 bases, with 15 bases sitting between them.

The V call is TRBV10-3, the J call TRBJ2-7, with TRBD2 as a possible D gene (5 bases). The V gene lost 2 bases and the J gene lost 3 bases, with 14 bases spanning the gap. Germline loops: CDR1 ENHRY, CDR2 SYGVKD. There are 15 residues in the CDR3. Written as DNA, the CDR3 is TGTGCCATCAGTGAGAGACCACCCGGGAACTACGAGCAGTACTTC. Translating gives CAISERPPGNYEQYF.

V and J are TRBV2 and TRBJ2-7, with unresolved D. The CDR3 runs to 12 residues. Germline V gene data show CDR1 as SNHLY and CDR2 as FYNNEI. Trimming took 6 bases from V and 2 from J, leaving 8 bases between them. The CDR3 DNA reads TGTGCCAGCAGAGGCCCCACCTACGAGCAGTACTTC. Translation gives CASRGPTYEQYF.

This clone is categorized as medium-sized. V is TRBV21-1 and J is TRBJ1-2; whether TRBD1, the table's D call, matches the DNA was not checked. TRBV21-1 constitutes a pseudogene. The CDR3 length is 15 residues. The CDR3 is CASSTDSKANYGYTF. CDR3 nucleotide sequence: TGTGCCAGCTCCACGGACAGTAAGGCTAACTATGGCTACACCTTC.

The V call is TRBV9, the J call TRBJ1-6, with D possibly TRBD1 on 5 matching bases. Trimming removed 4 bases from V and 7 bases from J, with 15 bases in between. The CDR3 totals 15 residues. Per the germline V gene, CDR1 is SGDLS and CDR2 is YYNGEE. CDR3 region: CASSQTRGVNSPLHF. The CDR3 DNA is TGTGCCAGCAGCCAGACTCGGGGCGTCAATTCACCCCTCCACTTT.

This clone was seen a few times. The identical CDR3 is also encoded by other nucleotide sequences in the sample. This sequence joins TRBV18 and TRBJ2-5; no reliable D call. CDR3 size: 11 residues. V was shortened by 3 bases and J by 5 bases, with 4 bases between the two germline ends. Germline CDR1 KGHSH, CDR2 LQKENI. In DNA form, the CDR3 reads TGTGCCAGCTCACCTCTGGAGACCCAGTACTTC. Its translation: CASSPLETQYF.

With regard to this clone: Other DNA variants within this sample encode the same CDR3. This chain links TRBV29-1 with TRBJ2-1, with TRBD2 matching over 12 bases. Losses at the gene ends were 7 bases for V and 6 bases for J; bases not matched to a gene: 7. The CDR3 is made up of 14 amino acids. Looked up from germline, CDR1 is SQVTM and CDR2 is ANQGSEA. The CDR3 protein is CSGILAGGSNEQFF. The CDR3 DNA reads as TGCAGCGGAATACTAGCGGGAGGATCCAATGAGCAGTTCTTC.

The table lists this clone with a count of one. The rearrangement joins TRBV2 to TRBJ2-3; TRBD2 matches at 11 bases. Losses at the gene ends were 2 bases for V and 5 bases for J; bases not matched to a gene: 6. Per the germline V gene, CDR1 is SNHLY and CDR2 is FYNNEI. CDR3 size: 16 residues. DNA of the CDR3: TGTGCCAGCAGTGAAAGGAGGGGGACTAGCGGAGATACGCAGTATTTT. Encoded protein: CASSERRGTSGDTQYF.

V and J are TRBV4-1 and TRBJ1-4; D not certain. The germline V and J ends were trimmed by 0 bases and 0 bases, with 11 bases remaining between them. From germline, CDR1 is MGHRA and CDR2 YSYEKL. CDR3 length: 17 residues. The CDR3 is CASSQDRGTSTNEKLFF. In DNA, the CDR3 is TGCGCCAGCAGCCAAGATCGCGGCACCTCAACTAATGAAAAACTGTTTTTT.

The CDR3 loop is CASSPYRGAEQYF. The CDR3, as DNA: TGTGCCAGCAGTCCTTACAGGGGGGCCGAGCAGTACTTC. The rearrangement links TRBV6-6 to TRBJ2-7; 8 bases agree with TRBD1. Germline lookup yields CDR1 MNHNY and CDR2 SVGAGI (reference sequence). V shed 5 bases and J 6 bases; nucleotides not matched to a gene: 6. The CDR3 is 13 amino acids.

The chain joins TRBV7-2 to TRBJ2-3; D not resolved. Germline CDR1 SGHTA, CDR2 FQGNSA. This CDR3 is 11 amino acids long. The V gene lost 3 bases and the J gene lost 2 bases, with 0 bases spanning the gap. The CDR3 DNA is TGTGCCAGCAGCTTCACAGATACGCAGTATTTT. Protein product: CASSFTDTQYF. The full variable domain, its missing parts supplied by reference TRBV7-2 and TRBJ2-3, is GAGVSQSPSNKVTEKGKDVELRCDPISGHTALYWYRQSLGQGLEFLIYFQGNSAPDKSGLPSDRFSAERTGGSVSTLTIQRTQQEDSAVYLCASSFTDTQYFGPGTRLTVL.

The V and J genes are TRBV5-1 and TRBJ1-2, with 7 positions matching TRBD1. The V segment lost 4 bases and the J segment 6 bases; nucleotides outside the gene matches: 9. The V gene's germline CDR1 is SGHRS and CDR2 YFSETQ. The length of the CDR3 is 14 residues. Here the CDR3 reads CASSLDEGANGYTF. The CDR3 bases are TGCGCCAGCAGCCTAGACGAGGGGGCCAATGGCTACACCTTC. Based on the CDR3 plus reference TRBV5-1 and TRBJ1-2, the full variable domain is KAGVTQTPRYLIKTRGQQVTLSCSPISGHRSVSWYQQTPGQGLQFLFEYFSETQRNKGNFPGRFSGRQFSNSRSEMNVSTLELGDSALYLCASSLDEGANGYTFGSGTRLTVV.

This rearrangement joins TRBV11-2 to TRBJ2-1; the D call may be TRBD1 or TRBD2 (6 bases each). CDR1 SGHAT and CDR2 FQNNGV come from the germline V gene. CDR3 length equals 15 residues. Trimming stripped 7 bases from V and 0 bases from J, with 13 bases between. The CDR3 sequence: CASTPTGASYNEQFF. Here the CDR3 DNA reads TGTGCCAGCACCCCCACGGGGGCCTCCTACAATGAGCAGTTCTTC. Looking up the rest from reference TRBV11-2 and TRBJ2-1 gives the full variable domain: EAGVAQSPRYKIIEKRQSVAFWCNPISGHATLYWYQQILGQGPKLLIQFQNNGVVDDSQLPKDRFSAERLKGVDSTLKIQPAKLEDSAVYLCASTPTGASYNEQFFGPGTRLTVL.

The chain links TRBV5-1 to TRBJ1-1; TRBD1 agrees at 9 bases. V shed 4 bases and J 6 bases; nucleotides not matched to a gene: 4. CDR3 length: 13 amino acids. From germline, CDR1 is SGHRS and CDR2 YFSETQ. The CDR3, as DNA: TGCGCCAGCAGCCTGGGACAGGGCGCTGAAGCTTTCTTT. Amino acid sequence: CASSLGQGAEAFF.

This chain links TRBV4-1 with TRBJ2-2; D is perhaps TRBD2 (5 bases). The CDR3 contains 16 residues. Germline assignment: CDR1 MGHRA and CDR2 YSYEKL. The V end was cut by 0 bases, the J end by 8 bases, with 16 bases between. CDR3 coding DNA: TGCGCCAGCAGCCAAGAGATGGACTCCTGGCTTGGGGAGCTGTTTTTT. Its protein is CASSQEMDSWLGELFF.

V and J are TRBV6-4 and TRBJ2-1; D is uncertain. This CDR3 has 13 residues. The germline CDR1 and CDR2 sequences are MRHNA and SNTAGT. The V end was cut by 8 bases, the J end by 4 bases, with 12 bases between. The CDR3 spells CASAVGIYNEQFF. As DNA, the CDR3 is TGTGCCAGCGCTGTAGGGATTTACAATGAGCAGTTCTTC.

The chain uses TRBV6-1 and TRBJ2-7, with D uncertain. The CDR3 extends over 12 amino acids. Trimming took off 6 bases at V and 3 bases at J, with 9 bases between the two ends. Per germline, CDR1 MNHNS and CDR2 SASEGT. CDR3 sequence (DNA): TGTGCCAGCAGGGCCGACATCTACGAGCAGTACTTC. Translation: CASRADIYEQYF.

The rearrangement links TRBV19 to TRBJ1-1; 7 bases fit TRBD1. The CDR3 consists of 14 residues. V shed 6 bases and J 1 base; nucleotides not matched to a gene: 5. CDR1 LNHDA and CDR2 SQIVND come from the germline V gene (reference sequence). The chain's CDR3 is CASRSRDRNTEAFF. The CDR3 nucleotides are TGTGCCAGTAGGTCCCGGGACAGGAACACTGAAGCTTTCTTT.

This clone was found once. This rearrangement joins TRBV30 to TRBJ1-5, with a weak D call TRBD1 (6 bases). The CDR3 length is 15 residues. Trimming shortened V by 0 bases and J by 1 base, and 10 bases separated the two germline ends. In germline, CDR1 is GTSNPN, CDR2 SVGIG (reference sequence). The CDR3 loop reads CAWSVLGTSNQPQHF. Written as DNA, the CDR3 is TGTGCCTGGAGTGTACTTGGGACAAGCAATCAGCCCCAGCATTTT.

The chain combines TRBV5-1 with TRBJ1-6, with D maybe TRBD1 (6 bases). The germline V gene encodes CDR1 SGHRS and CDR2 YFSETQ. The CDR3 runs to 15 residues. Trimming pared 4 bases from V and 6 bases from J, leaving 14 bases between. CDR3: CASSTDGDTNSPLHF. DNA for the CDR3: TGCGCCAGCAGCACTGACGGGGACACTAATTCACCCCTCCACTTT.

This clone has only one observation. CDR3 in amino acids: CASSQGVTGISTDTQYF. In nucleotides, the CDR3 is TGCGCCAGCAGCCAAGGGGTGACAGGTATCAGCACAGATACGCAGTATTTT. V gene TRBV4-1 combines with J gene TRBJ2-3, with a possible D match to TRBD1 (6 bases). Germline assignment: CDR1 MGHRA and CDR2 YSYEKL. CDR3 length equals 17 residues. With 1 base removed from V and 0 bases from J, the gap between germline ends came to 14 bases.

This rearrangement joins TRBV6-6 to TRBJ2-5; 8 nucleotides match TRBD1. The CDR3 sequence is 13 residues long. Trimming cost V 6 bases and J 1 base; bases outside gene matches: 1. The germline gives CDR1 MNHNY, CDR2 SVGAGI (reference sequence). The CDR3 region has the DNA TGTGCCAGCAGGGGGACAGGCCAAGAGACCCAGTACTTC. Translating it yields CASRGTGQETQYF.